These 21 T cell receptor beta chains share one sample of origin, sequenced in a study of beta chain features in type 1 diabetes. Isolated RNA was reverse transcribed in full, so expressed TCRB transcripts were sequenced. Only in-frame clones appear in the TCRdb table, and some are missing; sequencing was by immunoSEQ multiplex PCR. The table shows 600,000 to 700,000 clones, with about an eighth occurring only once. Findings and limits, study-wide: Patients with Type 1 diabetes showed moderately but significantly shorter TCRB CDR3s in all four CD4+ subsets.

The antigens of these receptors remain unknown. Specimen: naive CD4+ T cells from blood. Every receptor here comes from a young man with type 1 diabetes.

The sample holds a few counts of this clone. This chain uses TRBV7-9 with TRBJ1-1; 9 bases agree with TRBD1. CDR3 length: 14 residues. The V segment lost 1 base and the J segment 4 bases; nucleotides outside the gene matches: 1. The germline V gene encodes CDR1 SEHNR and CDR2 FQNEAQ (reference sequence). The CDR3 region has the DNA TGTGCCAGCAGCTTAGGGGACAGGGTCACTGAAGCTTTCTTT. Translated: CASSLGDRVTEAFF. Using reference TRBV7-9 and TRBJ1-1 for the parts outside the CDR3, the full variable domain is DTGVSQNPRHKITKRGQNVTFRCDPISEHNRLYWYRQTLGQGPEFLTYFQNEAQLEKSRLLSDRFSAERPKGSFSTLEIQRTEQGDSAMYLCASSLGDRVTEAFFGQGTRLTVV.

The J gene is TRBJ1-4, the V gene TRBV28, with 7 bases matching TRBD1. Trimming removed 3 bases from V and 3 bases from J; junction bases left unmatched: 4. The CDR3 sequence is 15 residues long. Germline CDR1 is MDHEN and CDR2 is SYDVKM. DNA of the CDR3: TGTGCCAGCAGTTTTGGGGACAGAGCTAATGAAAAACTGTTTTTT. Translated: CASSFGDRANEKLFF.

This clone turned up a few times. This rearrangement joins TRBV7-6 to TRBJ2-1, with D uncertain. Germline CDR1 and CDR2: SGHVS and FNYEAQ. The CDR3 runs 13 residues. V was clipped by 4 bases and J by 8 bases, with 12 bases between them. The CDR3 spells CASSSPPGHEQFF. The CDR3 coding sequence is TGTGCCAGCAGCTCCCCGCCTGGGCATGAGCAGTTCTTC.

This clone was counted a few times. V and J are TRBV10-2 and TRBJ2-1, with TRBD2 matching over 12 bases. V shed 3 bases, J shed 2 bases, and the junction held 2 bases outside the gene matches. This CDR3 region has 16 residues. The V gene's germline CDR1 is WSHSY and CDR2 SAAADI. In nucleotides, the CDR3 is TGCGCCAGCAGTGACCCTAGCGGGGGGGCCTACAATGAGCAGTTCTTC. Its protein product is CASSDPSGGAYNEQFF.

This clone was counted a few times. The V and J genes are TRBV7-9 and TRBJ2-5; a possible D gene is TRBD2 (5 bases). Germline CDR1 SEHNR, CDR2 FQNEAQ (reference sequence). V was trimmed by 4 bases and J by 2 bases, leaving 8 bases between them. This CDR3 has 13 residues. In DNA form, the CDR3 reads TGTGCCAGCAGCTGGGGAGTACAAGAGACCCAGTACTTC. The encoded protein is CASSWGVQETQYF.

This clone was seen a few times. The rearrangement links TRBV6-5 to TRBJ2-1, with D possibly being TRBD2 (6 bases). CDR3 size: 15 residues. V lost 6 bases to trimming and J lost 2 bases, with 14 bases between them. Germline V lookup: CDR1 MNHEY, CDR2 SVGAGI. The CDR3 region is CASSHRGSAYNEQFF. CDR3 sequence (DNA): TGTGCCAGCAGCCACCGGGGGTCCGCCTACAATGAGCAGTTCTTC.

As to this clone: At the DNA level, this CDR3 is encoded by other sequences in the same sample as well. The J gene is TRBJ2-5, the V gene TRBV4-2, with 12 bases fitting TRBD2. The V gene's germline CDR1 is LGHNA and CDR2 YNFKEQ. There are 15 residues in the CDR3. The J segment lost 5 bases and the V segment lost 2 bases, leaving 3 bases of the junction unmatched. For the CDR3, the DNA is TGTGCCAGCAGCCAATTGACTAGCGGGGGTGAGACCCAGTACTTC. It codes for CASSQLTSGGETQYF.

This clone was detected only a few times. The genes are TRBV12-5 and TRBJ2-3; D may be TRBD1 or TRBD2 (6 bases each). CDR3 length equals 17 residues. Trimming removed 4 bases at V and 3 bases at J, with 20 bases between. Germline CDR1 LGHNT, CDR2 FRNRAP. The CDR3 DNA is TGTGCTAGTGGTTCGGGACAAGTGGGACTTGCGACAGATACGCAGTATTTT. It is translated as CASGSGQVGLATDTQYF. The whole variable domain, filled in from reference TRBV12-5 and TRBJ2-3, reads DARVTQTPRHKVTEMGQEVTMRCQPILGHNTVFWYRQTMMQGLELLAYFRNRAPLDDSGMPKDRFSAEMPDATLATLKIQPSEPRDSAVYFCASGSGQVGLATDTQYFGPGTRLTVL.

This clone was found a few times. The chain employs TRBV27 and TRBJ2-5, with a possible D match to TRBD1 (5 bases). Between the trimmed V and J ends, which lost 0 bases and 4 bases, there was a span of 9 bases. CDR3 size: 14 residues. Germline V gene data show CDR1 as MNHEY and CDR2 as SMNVEV (reference sequence). The CDR3 DNA reads TGTGCCAGCAGTTTATCTCAGGGTCGAGAGACCCAGTACTTC. It encodes CASSLSQGRETQYF.

The chain joins TRBV27 to TRBJ2-7, with 9 bases matching TRBD1. CDR3 size: 13 residues. The V gene's germline CDR1 is MNHEY and CDR2 SMNVEV (reference sequence). J was trimmed by 2 bases and V by 10 bases; bases with no gene match: 6. CDR3 bases: TGTGCCACTAAGGGACAGGGAGCCTACGAGCAGTACTTC. It encodes CATKGQGAYEQYF.

The chain carries TRBV7-2 and TRBJ1-5, with 11 positions matching TRBD1. From germline, CDR1 is SGHTA and CDR2 FQGNSA. V lost 3 bases to trimming and J lost 4 bases; unmatched junction nucleotides: 2. The length of the CDR3 is 15 residues. CDR3 sequence (DNA): TGTGCCAGCAGCTTGGACAGGGGGCGAAATCAGCCCCAGCATTTT. This gives the protein CASSLDRGRNQPQHF. The full variable domain, completed using reference TRBV7-2 and TRBJ1-5, is GAGVSQSPSNKVTEKGKDVELRCDPISGHTALYWYRQSLGQGLEFLIYFQGNSAPDKSGLPSDRFSAERTGGSVSTLTIQRTQQEDSAVYLCASSLDRGRNQPQHFGDGTRLSIL.

This clone occurred a few times. The rearrangement uses TRBV5-6 and TRBJ1-1; D is perhaps TRBD1 (6 bases). Germline V gene lookup returns CDR1 SGHDT and CDR2 YYEEEE. The V end lost 4 bases, the J end lost 5 bases, and 15 bases lay between the germline ends. The CDR3 is 14 residues long. The CDR3 region is CASSMIQGRTEAFF. In nucleotides, the CDR3 is TGTGCCAGCAGCATGATCCAGGGGAGGACTGAAGCTTTCTTT.

The chain uses TRBV2 and TRBJ1-5; 11 nucleotides align to TRBD1. The germline CDR1 and CDR2 sequences are SNHLY and FYNNEI. The CDR3 contains 15 residues. Losses at the gene ends were 6 bases for V and 7 bases for J; bases not matched to a gene: 8. DNA for the CDR3: TGTGCCAGCAGGGACAGGGGGCTTAGCCTACAGCCCCAGCATTTT. Protein: CASRDRGLSLQPQHF.

This chain uses TRBV2 with TRBJ2-1, with TRBD2 as a possible D gene (5 bases). The V end was cut by 6 bases, the J end by 12 bases, with 12 bases between. Germline V gives CDR1 SNHLY, CDR2 FYNNEI. The CDR3 totals 11 residues. CDR3 in amino acids: CASSYDYRQFF. CDR3 in DNA: TGTGCCAGCAGCTACGACTATCGGCAGTTCTTC. Filled out from reference TRBV2 and TRBJ2-1, the complete variable domain reads EPEVTQTPSHQVTQMGQEVILRCVPISNHLYFYWYRQILGQKVEFLVSFYNNEISEKSEIFDDQFSVERPDGSNFTLKIRSTKLEDSAMYFCASSYDYRQFFGPGTRLTVL.

This clone was seen a handful of times. This sequence joins TRBV7-2 and TRBJ2-7; D gene uncertain. Trimming cost V 5 bases and J 0 bases, with 11 bases left between them. Germline values: CDR1 SGHTA, CDR2 FQGNSA. The CDR3 is 14 residues long. The CDR3 is CASSPRSGSYEQYF. CDR3 nucleotide sequence: TGTGCCAGCAGCCCCCGGAGTGGCTCCTACGAGCAGTACTTC.

This clone was recorded a few times. This chain connects TRBV29-1 to TRBJ1-4; D ambiguous. Trimming took off 5 bases at V and 7 bases at J, with 8 bases between the two ends. The CDR3 extends over 11 amino acids. Germline CDR1 is SQVTM and CDR2 is ANQGSEA. CDR3 amino acids: CSVFSGEKLFF. CDR3 coding DNA: TGCAGCGTTTTCAGTGGTGAAAAACTGTTTTTT.

This clone showed up just a few times. The chain has TRBV5-1 and TRBJ2-6; perhaps TRBD2 as D (5 bases). Germline CDR1 and CDR2: SGHRS and YFSETQ. Trimming shortened V by 0 bases and J by 0 bases, and 10 bases separated the two germline ends. This CDR3 is built from 17 residues. The CDR3 is CASSLDTGSSGANVLTF. The CDR3 DNA reads as TGCGCCAGCAGCTTGGATACGGGGTCCTCTGGGGCCAACGTCCTGACTTTC.

V gene TRBV7-2 combines with J gene TRBJ1-5, with no clear D. Germline V gene data show CDR1 as SGHTA and CDR2 as FQGNSA. V lost 2 bases to trimming and J lost 10 bases, with 12 bases between them. The length of the CDR3 is 13 residues. The CDR3 region has the DNA TGTGCCAGCAGCTTAACCGTCCATGGACCCCAGCATTTT. Translation gives CASSLTVHGPQHF.

V usage is TRBV9 and J usage is TRBJ1-3; D is uncertain. The germline V gene encodes CDR1 SGDLS and CDR2 YYNGEE. Trimming took 2 bases from V and 4 from J, leaving 13 bases between them. The CDR3 runs 15 residues. In DNA form, the CDR3 reads TGTGCCAGCAGCGTGAGTGAAGGGAGGGGAAACACCATATATTTT. It translates to CASSVSEGRGNTIYF. The full variable domain, its missing parts supplied by reference TRBV9 and TRBJ1-3, is DSGVTQTPKHLITATGQRVTLRCSPRSGDLSVYWYQQSLDQGLQFLIQYYNGEERAKGNILERFSAQQFPDLHSELNLSSLELGDSALYFCASSVSEGRGNTIYFGEGSWLTVV.

Written as DNA, the CDR3 is TGTGCCAGCAGCCAAGATAGAGGGGGCTCTGGGGCCAACGTCCTGACTTTC. Protein sequence: CASSQDRGGSGANVLTF. The J gene is TRBJ2-6, the V gene TRBV4-2, with D perhaps matching TRBD1 (6 bases). Germline V CDR1 and CDR2: LGHNA, YNFKEQ. Trimming pared 0 bases from V and 0 bases from J, leaving 9 bases between. The CDR3 runs 17 residues.

The chain is built from TRBV4-1 and TRBJ2-3; 13 nucleotides line up with TRBD2. The germline V gene has CDR1 MGHRA and CDR2 YSYEKL. This CDR3 contains 17 residues. Trimming removed 4 bases from V and 7 bases from J; junction bases left unmatched: 11. CDR3 sequence: CASSLHSTSGGPYTQYF. The CDR3 region has the DNA TGCGCCAGCAGCCTCCACTCGACTAGCGGGGGGCCATATACGCAGTATTTT.